This is a list of T cell receptor beta chains from one sample in a study of OX40 agonist ivuxolimab in advanced cancers. The assay was immunoSEQ multiplex PCR, and TCRdb's table has in-frame clones only and misses some. The sample carries tens of thousands of clones, around 80% recorded once. The sample consisted of CD4+ or CD8+ T cells sorted from blood, taken in a trial of the OX40 agonist ivuxolimab. The receptors derive from an adult with an advanced solid tumor such as melanoma, head and neck, liver or kidney cancer. The CDR3 runs from the conserved cysteine through the conserved F or W. Fields, in order: CDR3 protein, CDR3 DNA, D gene, J gene, V gene, clone size. The D gene is left open where the match is weak. The size entry is marked missing in some rows and otherwise reads once, few, many or a size class.

CASSLWGGSELFF TGTGCCAGCAGCTTATGGGGGGGCAGCGAACTGTTTTTT NA TRBJ1-4 TRBV7-2 NA
CASSLRGGSAKTQYF TGTGCCAGCAGCTTGCGCGGGGGGAGTGCTAAGACCCAGTACTTC TRBD2 TRBJ2-5 TRBV5-4 NA
CASSVDNNYGYTF TGTGCCAGCAGCGTAGACAATAACTATGGCTACACCTTC NA TRBJ1-2 TRBV7-2 NA
CASSPPPVGLAKNIQYF TGTGCCAGCTCACCACCTCCGGTCGGATTAGCCAAAAACATTCAGTACTTC NA TRBJ2-4 TRBV18 NA
CASSVGTSLTDTQYF TGCGCCAGCAGTGTCGGGACCAGCCTCACAGATACGCAGTATTTT NA TRBJ2-3 TRBV10-1 NA
CASIGSAGDYGYTF TGTGCCAGCATCGGGAGCGCGGGGGATTATGGCTACACCTTC NA TRBJ1-2 TRBV6-5 NA
CASSLGDSYNQPQHF TGTGCCAGCAGCTTAGGGGACAGCTACAATCAGCCCCAGCATTTT TRBD1 TRBJ1-5 TRBV7-9 once
CASSRGDSYEQYF TGCGCCAGCAGCAGGGGGGACAGTTACGAGCAGTACTTC NA TRBJ2-7 TRBV5-1 NA
CASRTGLRVDTGELFF TGTGCCAGCAGAACGGGCCTTAGGGTGGACACCGGGGAGCTGTTTTTT NA TRBJ2-2 TRBV2 NA
CASSRSGQGGAGYTF TGTGCCAGCAGCCGAAGCGGACAGGGGGGAGCTGGCTACACCTTC TRBD1 TRBJ1-2 TRBV7-9 NA
CASSGVAGPNTEAFF TGTGCCAGCAGCGGAGTGGCAGGGCCGAACACTGAAGCTTTCTTT NA TRBJ1-1 TRBV11-2 medium-sized
CALDQGERALHF TGTGCCTTAGACCAGGGAGAGAGGGCCCTCCACTTT NA TRBJ1-6 TRBV30 few
CASSSRTGDSAYEQYF TGTGCCAGCAGCTCCCGTACGGGGGACAGTGCCTACGAGCAGTACTTC NA TRBJ2-7 TRBV7-2 NA
CASSASVDTIYF TGTGCCAGCAGTGCCTCCGTTGACACCATATATTTT NA TRBJ1-3 TRBV2 NA
CASSLGTAEETQYF TGTGCCAGCAGTTTAGGGACAGCCGAAGAGACCCAGTACTTC TRBD1 TRBJ2-5 TRBV28 NA
CASSYFPREAEAFF TGTGCCAGCAGTTATTTCCCCAGGGAGGCTGAAGCTTTCTTT NA TRBJ1-1 TRBV6-6 once
CASSSEGSSGNTIYF TGTGCCAGCAGCTCCGAGGGGTCCTCTGGAAACACCATATATTTT NA TRBJ1-3 TRBV9 NA
CASSPFRAAPLHF TGTGCCAGCAGCCCTTTCCGGGCGGCACCCCTCCACTTT NA TRBJ1-6 TRBV14 NA
CASSPNESEKLFF TGTGCCAGCAGCCCTAATGAAAGTGAAAAACTGTTTTTT NA TRBJ1-4 TRBV7-8 NA